This TCR beta chain derives from a study of T cell repertoires in cytomegalovirus infection (dated by TCRdb to about 2019). Turning to the overall study: Recently identified HLA-C-restricted CMV epitopes, whose presentation resists viral immunomodulation, were targeted by peptide stimulations together with well-studied HLA-B-restricted epitopes. The HLA type of each donor mattered for the analysis, because public TCR beta signatures pointed to carriage of CMV infection along with the matching HLA type.

Overall results and qualifications from the work: The ex vivo response was dominated by HLA-C-restricted CMV-specific TCR beta clonotypes, and the single most frequent clonotype in two of eight donors was supplied by these HLA-C-restricted clonotypes. Carriers of CMV infection plus the relevant HLA type were discriminated by the cumulative frequency of public TCR beta family members in the study cohort and in an independent roughly 340-donor cohort.

CDR1 and CDR2, looked up from the germline V gene, are SGHAT and FQNNGV. V is clipped by 5 bases and J by 7 bases, and the sequence between their germline boundaries is 9 bases long. Inclusive of the bounding cysteine and phenylalanine, the CDR3 is 12 residues long. The only DNA kept is the CDR3, 36 bases in frame from the first base. Taken with the paper, the label for treatment or condition translates to: in vitro stimulation with specific CMV peptide epitopes to enrich CMV-specific T cells. Regarding this clonotype: Its antigen has not been determined. Base qualities were left out, and no much larger clone turns up one base away.

The reads were generated on an Illumina HiSeq 1500. In TCRdb, the public reads were trimmed at Q25 with fastp and aligned with MiXCR, with productive beta chains retained. CDR3 protein duplicates are merged, each entry listing the most common genes and DNA. This sample holds roughly 160,000 distinct CDR3 sequences; roughly 21% were observed only once. Under 30% of the sample lies in the top ten. The origin of this receptor is a human donor in good health (CMV status not recorded). Some clones in this sample may be carry-over from other donors' samples. The source was CD8+ T cells from cultured PBMCs, collected from culture after CMV antigen stimulation. The rearrangement combines TRBV11-2 with TRBJ1-5, with an unclear D gene assignment. The CDR3 region: CASSHPLQPQHF. Here is the DNA: TGTGCCAGCAGCCACCCTTTGCAGCCCCAGCATTTT.